Below, one T cell receptor (beta chain) is given with its context. This CDR3 has 17 amino acids. CDR1 is MNHNS, CDR2 SASEGT, per germline. V lost 4 bases and J lost 10; bases outside the gene matches: 12. The assay was immunoSEQ multiplex PCR, and TCRdb's table has in-frame clones only and misses some. Of some 260,000 clones in the sample, 82% were seen once. The record originates from a study of blood T cell repertoires in COVID-19. Study information: Sources were T cells, B-cell-depleted T cells, or PBMCs; the material itself was cDNA or gDNA.

The chain uses TRBV6-1 and TRBJ2-1; 14 nucleotides align to TRBD2. Sequencing was performed on peripheral blood. This receptor was identified in a woman aged 18-29 years with acute or convalescent COVID-19. The CDR3 DNA sequence: TGTGCCAGCAGTGCCTTCCCGGGACTAGCGGGAGTAAGGGAGCAGTTCTTC. Translation: CASSAFPGLAGVREQFF.